The rows below give T cell receptor beta chains drawn from one sample of a study of radiation and T cells in renal cell carcinoma. Profiling relied on immunoSEQ multiplex PCR, and the TCRdb table lists in-frame clones only, not all of them. The sample holds approximately 40,000 clones, 82% seen once. The sample was blood, taken from a patient whose treatment included radiotherapy and nephrectomy. These receptors all come from a woman aged 70-85 years with renal cell carcinoma. Both conserved end residues are part of each CDR3.

len	v_gene	CDR3aa
15	TRBV2	CASSATGQGAGEQYF
14	TRBV2	CASRDPGESYEQYF
15	TRBV5-8	CASSATGGGNYGYTF
14	TRBV5-6	CASSVRLYQETQYF
17	TRBV2	CASRGTSPTSQLYEQYF
13	TRBV6-6	CASSSSPSYEQYF
12	TRBV9	CASSVSYNEQFF
17	TRBV28	CASSLYGTGGASREQYF
14	TRBV2	CASSARDRGSPLHF
15	TRBV2	CASSRGGRFTGELFF
13	TRBV23-1	CASSHLGQDYSSF
15	TRBV5-1	CASSLSVRGNTEAFF
16	TRBV9	CASSPSPGGTSGRAYF
14	TRBV7-2	CASSPDRWGTEAFF
14	TRBV10-2	CASKDRWGNEKLFF
14	TRBV11-2	CASSPEGLPYEQYF
12	TRBV10-1	CASSEFTGELFF
14	TRBV11-2	CASSRSGFQETQYF
14	TRBV27	CASSLTTQTGELFF
14	TRBV19	CASRSSPKYNEQYF
12	TRBV6-1	CASSGSSTEAFF